The 8 T cell receptor beta chains given below trace back to one sample, sequenced in a study of blood T cell repertoires in COVID-19. Measured with immunoSEQ multiplex PCR; TCRdb has only the in-frame clones, and not every one. The table has 200,000 to 250,000 clones, 82% seen once. The sequenced sample was peripheral blood. These receptor sequences come from a woman of 80 years or more with acute or convalescent COVID-19.

This rearrangement joins TRBV7-2 to TRBJ1-6, with TRBD1 as a possible D gene (6 bases). The CDR3 has 14 amino acids. V was clipped by 2 bases and J by 10 bases, with 12 bases between them. CDR1 is SGHTA, CDR2 FQGNSA, per germline. This CDR3 is CASSLTQGRSPLHF. The CDR3 DNA sequence: TGTGCCAGCAGCTTAACACAGGGCCGATCACCCCTCCACTTT.

The J gene is TRBJ2-3, the V gene TRBV10-3; D perhaps matches TRBD2 (6 bases). The CDR3 is made up of 17 amino acids. Germline CDR1 and CDR2: ENHRY and SYGVKD. The V and J ends lost 3 bases and 0 bases respectively, with 16 bases between them. The CDR3 DNA reads TGTGCCATCAGTGACGGAGGGGCGGGGAGAAGCACAGATACGCAGTATTTT. This translates into CAISDGGAGRSTDTQYF.

This sequence joins TRBV6-1 and TRBJ1-5; the match to TRBD1 covers 7 bases. Per germline, CDR1 MNHNS and CDR2 SASEGT. The CDR3 consists of 15 residues. V gave up 2 bases and J gave up 3 bases; unmatched junction bases: 4. CDR3 sequence (DNA): TGTGCCAGCAGTGAATTAGACAGGGCCAATCAGCCCCAGCATTTT. Residues: CASSELDRANQPQHF.

The rearrangement links TRBV2 to TRBJ1-2, with D possibly TRBD1 on 5 matching bases. Germline values: CDR1 SNHLY, CDR2 FYNNEI. CDR3 length equals 13 residues. V was pared by 4 bases and J by 8 bases, with 14 bases between. The CDR3 is CASSVLGGRGYTF. The CDR3 DNA reads as TGTGCCAGCAGTGTACTCGGGGGAAGAGGCTACACCTTC.

The gene calls are TRBV11-2 and TRBJ2-1; D might be TRBD2 (5 bases). Between the trimmed V and J ends, which lost 4 bases and 2 bases, there was a span of 12 bases. This CDR3 spans 15 amino acids. Per the germline V gene, CDR1 is SGHAT and CDR2 is FQNNGV. CDR3: CASSSVSGAYNEQFF. The CDR3 DNA is TGTGCCAGCAGCTCGGTGTCCGGGGCCTACAATGAGCAGTTCTTC.

The V and J genes are TRBV7-2 and TRBJ1-2, with D uncertain. The CDR3 loop spans 14 amino acids. V gave up 6 bases and J gave up 7 bases, with 18 bases separating them. CDR1 is SGHTA and CDR2 is FQGNSA in the germline V gene. The chain's CDR3 is CASRPGGSITGYTF. The CDR3 DNA sequence: TGTGCCAGCAGGCCGGGCGGGAGCATTACTGGCTACACCTTC.

The chain links TRBV5-4 to TRBJ2-3; D is unresolved. CDR3 length: 16 residues. V dropped 4 bases and J dropped 0 bases, with 15 bases sitting between them. Germline V gene data show CDR1 as SGHNT and CDR2 as YYREEE (reference sequence). CDR3 coding DNA: TGTGCCAGCAGCCCGAAGGATTTGACTAGCACAGATACGCAGTATTTT. It translates to CASSPKDLTSTDTQYF. Full variable domain (rest looked up from reference TRBV5-4 and TRBJ2-3): ETGVTQSPTHLIKTRGQQVTLRCSSQSGHNTVSWYQQALGQGPQFIFQYYREEENGRGNFPPRFSGLQFPNYSSELNVNALELDDSALYLCASSPKDLTSTDTQYFGPGTRLTVL.

The chain joins TRBV6-5 to TRBJ2-7; a weak D match, TRBD1 (5 bases). The CDR3 extends over 14 amino acids. CDR1 is MNHEY and CDR2 is SVGAGI in the germline V gene. The V end was cut by 5 bases, the J end by 0 bases, with 11 bases between. CDR3 DNA sequence: TGTGCCAGCAGTCCAGGGTCCTTCTCCTACGAGCAGTACTTC. Its translation: CASSPGSFSYEQYF.